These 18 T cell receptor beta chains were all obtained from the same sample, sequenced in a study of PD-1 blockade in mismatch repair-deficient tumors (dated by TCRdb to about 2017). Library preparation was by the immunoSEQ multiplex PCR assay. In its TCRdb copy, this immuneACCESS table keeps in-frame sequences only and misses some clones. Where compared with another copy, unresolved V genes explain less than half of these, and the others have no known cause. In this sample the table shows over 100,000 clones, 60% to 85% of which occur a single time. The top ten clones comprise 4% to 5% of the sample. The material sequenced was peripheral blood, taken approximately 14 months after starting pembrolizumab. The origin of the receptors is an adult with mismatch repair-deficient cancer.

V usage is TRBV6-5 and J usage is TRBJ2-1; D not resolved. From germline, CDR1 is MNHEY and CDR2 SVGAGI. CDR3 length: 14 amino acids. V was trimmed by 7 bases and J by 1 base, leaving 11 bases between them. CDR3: CASTDAASYNEQFF. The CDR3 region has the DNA TGTGCCAGCACCGATGCAGCTTCCTACAATGAGCAGTTCTTC.

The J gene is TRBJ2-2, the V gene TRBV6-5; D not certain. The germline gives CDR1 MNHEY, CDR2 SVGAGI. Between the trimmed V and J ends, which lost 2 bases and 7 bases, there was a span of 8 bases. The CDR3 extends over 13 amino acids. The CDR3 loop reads CASSYVDDGELFF. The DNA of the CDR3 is TGTGCCAGCAGTTACGTGGATGACGGGGAGCTGTTTTTT.

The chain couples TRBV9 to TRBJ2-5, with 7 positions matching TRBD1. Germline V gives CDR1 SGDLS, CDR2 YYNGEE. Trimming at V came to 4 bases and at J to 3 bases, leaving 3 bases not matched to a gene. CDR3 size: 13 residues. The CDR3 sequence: CASSYGTEETQYF. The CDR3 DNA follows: TGTGCCAGCAGCTACGGGACAGAAGAGACCCAGTACTTC.

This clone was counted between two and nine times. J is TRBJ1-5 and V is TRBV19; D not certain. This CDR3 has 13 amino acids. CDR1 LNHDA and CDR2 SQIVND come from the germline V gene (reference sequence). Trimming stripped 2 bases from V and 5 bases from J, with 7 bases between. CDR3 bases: TGTGCCAGTAGTATAAGCCTTTATCAGCCCCAGCATTTT. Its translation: CASSISLYQPQHF.

The CDR3 loop is CASSPGTAQETQYF. The CDR3 region has the DNA TGTGCCAGCTCACCGGGGACAGCCCAAGAGACCCAGTACTTC. The genes are TRBV18 and TRBJ2-5; 7 nucleotides agree with TRBD1. The CDR3 runs to 14 residues. Looked up from germline, CDR1 is KGHSH and CDR2 is LQKENI. The V segment lost 3 bases and the J segment 1 base; nucleotides outside the gene matches: 2.

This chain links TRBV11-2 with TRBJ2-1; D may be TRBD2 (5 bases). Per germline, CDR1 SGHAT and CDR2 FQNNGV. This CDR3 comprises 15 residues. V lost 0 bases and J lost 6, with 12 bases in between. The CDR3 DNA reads TGTGCCAGCAGCTTAGAGATAGGACTGATCAATGAGCAGTTCTTC. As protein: CASSLEIGLINEQFF.

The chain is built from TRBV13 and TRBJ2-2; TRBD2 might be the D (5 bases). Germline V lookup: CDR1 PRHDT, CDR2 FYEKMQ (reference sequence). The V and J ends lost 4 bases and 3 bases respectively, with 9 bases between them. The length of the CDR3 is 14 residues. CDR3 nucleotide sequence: TGTGCCAGCAGCTCCCAGGACTACACCGGGGAGCTGTTTTTT. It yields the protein CASSSQDYTGELFF.

The CDR3 nucleotides are TGTGCCAGCAGCGTAGTCCTCCCAACTAGCGGATACACCGGGGAGCTGTTTTTT. Amino acids: CASSVVLPTSGYTGELFF. The chain combines TRBV9 with TRBJ2-2; 8 bases agree with TRBD2. This CDR3 is built from 18 residues. In germline, CDR1 is SGDLS, CDR2 YYNGEE. V shed 0 bases, J shed 3 bases, and the junction held 10 bases outside the gene matches.

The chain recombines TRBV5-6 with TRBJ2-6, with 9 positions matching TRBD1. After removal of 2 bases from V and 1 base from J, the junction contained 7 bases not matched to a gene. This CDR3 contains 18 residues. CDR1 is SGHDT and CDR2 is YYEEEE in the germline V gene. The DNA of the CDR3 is TGTGCCAGCAGCTTACCCGGAGACAGGGGGTCTGGGGCCAACGTCCTGACTTTC. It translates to CASSLPGDRGSGANVLTF.

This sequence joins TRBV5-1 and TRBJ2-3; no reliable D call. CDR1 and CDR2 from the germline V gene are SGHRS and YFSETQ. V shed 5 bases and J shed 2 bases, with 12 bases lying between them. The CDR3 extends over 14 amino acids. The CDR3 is CASRVTLSTDTQYF. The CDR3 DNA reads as TGCGCCAGCAGAGTAACACTCTCCACAGATACGCAGTATTTT.

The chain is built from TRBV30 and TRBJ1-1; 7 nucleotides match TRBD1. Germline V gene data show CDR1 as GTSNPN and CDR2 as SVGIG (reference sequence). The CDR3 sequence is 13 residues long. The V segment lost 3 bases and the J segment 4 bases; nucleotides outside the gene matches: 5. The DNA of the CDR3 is TGTGCCTGGAGACGGGACAGTACCACTGAAGCTTTCTTT. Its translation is CAWRRDSTTEAFF. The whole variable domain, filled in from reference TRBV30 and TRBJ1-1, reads SQTIHQWPATLVQPVGSPLSLECTVEGTSNPNLYWYRQAAGRGLQLLFYSVGIGQISSEVPQNLSASRPQDRQFILSSKKLLLSDSGFYLCAWRRDSTTEAFFGQGTRLTVV.

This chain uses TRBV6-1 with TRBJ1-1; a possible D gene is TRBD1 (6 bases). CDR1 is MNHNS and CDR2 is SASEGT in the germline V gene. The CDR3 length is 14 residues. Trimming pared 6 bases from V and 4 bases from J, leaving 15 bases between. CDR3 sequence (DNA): TGTGCCAGCAGGCTACAGGGTCGGGGCACTGAAGCTTTCTTT. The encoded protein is CASRLQGRGTEAFF.

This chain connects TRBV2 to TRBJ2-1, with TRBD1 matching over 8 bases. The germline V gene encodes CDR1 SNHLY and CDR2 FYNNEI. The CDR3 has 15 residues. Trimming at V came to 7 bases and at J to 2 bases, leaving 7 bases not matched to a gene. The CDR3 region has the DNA TGTGCCAGCAAAAGGGACAGGAGCCCCTACAATGAGCAGTTCTTC. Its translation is CASKRDRSPYNEQFF.

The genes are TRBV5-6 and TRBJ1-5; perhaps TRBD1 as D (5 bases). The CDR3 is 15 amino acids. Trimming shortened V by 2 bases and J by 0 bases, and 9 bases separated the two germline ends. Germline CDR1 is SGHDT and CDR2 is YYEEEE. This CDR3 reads CASSLRGHSNQPQHF. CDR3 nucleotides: TGTGCCAGCAGCTTACGAGGACATAGCAATCAGCCCCAGCATTTT.

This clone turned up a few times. CDR3 in amino acids: CASSESVAVVGYTF. CDR3 bases: TGTGCCAGCAGTGAATCGGTGGCAGTTGTTGGCTACACCTTC. The chain couples TRBV25-1 to TRBJ1-2; D uncertain. This CDR3 has 14 residues. V lost 1 base and J lost 7, with 13 bases in between. CDR1 and CDR2 from the germline V gene are MGHDK and SYGVNS.

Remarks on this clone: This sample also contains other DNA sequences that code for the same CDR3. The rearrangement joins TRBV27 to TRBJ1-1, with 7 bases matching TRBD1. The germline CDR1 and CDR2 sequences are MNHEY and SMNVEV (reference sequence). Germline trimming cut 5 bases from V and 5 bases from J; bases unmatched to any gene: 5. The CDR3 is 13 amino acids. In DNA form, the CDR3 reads TGTGCCAGCAGTCTATACAGGGGTACTGAAGCTTTCTTT. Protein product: CASSLYRGTEAFF.

CDR3 residues: CASSLLMGETQYF. DNA of the CDR3: TGTGCCAGCAGCCTCTTAATGGGAGAGACCCAGTACTTC. The rearrangement joins TRBV14 to TRBJ2-5; D is undetermined. Germline loops: CDR1 SGHDN, CDR2 FVKESK. Trimming took off 4 bases at V and 4 bases at J, with 10 bases between the two ends. The CDR3 length is 13 residues.

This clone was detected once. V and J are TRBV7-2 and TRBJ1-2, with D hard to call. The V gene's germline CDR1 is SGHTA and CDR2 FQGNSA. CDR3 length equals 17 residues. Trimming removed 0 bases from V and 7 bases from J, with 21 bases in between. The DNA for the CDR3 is TGTGCCAGCAGCTTAGCCCAAACATCACGTCGGGGTTCTGGCTACACCTTC. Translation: CASSLAQTSRRGSGYTF. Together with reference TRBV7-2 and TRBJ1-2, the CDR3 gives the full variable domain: GAGVSQSPSNKVTEKGKDVELRCDPISGHTALYWYRQSLGQGLEFLIYFQGNSAPDKSGLPSDRFSAERTGGSVSTLTIQRTQQEDSAVYLCASSLAQTSRRGSGYTFGSGTRLTVV.